The 24 T cell receptor beta chains in this list originate from one sample, sequenced in a study of blood T cells in healthy people across ages. Primed by a sample-barcoded 5' primer and a J-beta primer mix, a second PCR proceeded for roughly 6 to 12 cycles. TCRdb passed the 5' RACE reads through MiXCR, listing each CDR3 protein once. The sample lists 850,000 or so distinct CDR3 sequences, under 35% seen once, with roughly a sixth in the top ten. The sample comprised blood. The receptors here all came from a woman of 80 years or more in good health.

This clonotype was seen at least ten times. The chain couples TRBV9 to TRBJ2-1, with 15 bases aligning to TRBD2. Trimming removed 3 bases from V and 1 base from J; junction bases left unmatched: 5. Germline V lookup: CDR1 SGDLS, CDR2 YYNGEE. The CDR3 consists of 18 residues. This CDR3 reads CASSGGTSGGNSYNEQFF. The CDR3 region has the DNA TGTGCCAGCAGCGGCGGGACTAGCGGGGGGAATTCCTACAATGAGCAGTTCTTC.

This clonotype was counted at least ten times. This chain joins TRBV9 and TRBJ2-1; possibly TRBD1 for D (5 bases). CDR3 length equals 15 residues. V lost 0 bases and J lost 9, with 16 bases in between. The V gene's germline CDR1 is SGDLS and CDR2 YYNGEE. Here the CDR3 reads CASSVVGRVDGEQFF. CDR3 sequence (DNA): TGTGCCAGCAGCGTAGTCGGCAGGGTAGACGGTGAGCAGTTCTTC.

The rearrangement joins TRBV10-1 to TRBJ1-2; unclear D gene. V lost 2 bases to trimming and J lost 2 bases, with 6 bases between them. CDR1 WNHNN and CDR2 SYGVQD come from the germline V gene (reference sequence). The CDR3 loop spans 13 amino acids. DNA of the CDR3: TGCGCCAGCAGTGAGGGGAGGAACTATGGCTACACCTTC. It translates to CASSEGRNYGYTF.

This clonotype has a count of ten or more. The germline gene is not matched at one end of the junction; a read error may be the cause. The J gene is TRBJ2-7, the V gene TRBV28; tentative D call: TRBD2 (6 bases). Germline CDR1 MDHEN, CDR2 SYDVKM. This CDR3 contains 12 residues. This CDR3 is CASSLTRGEQYF. DNA for the CDR3: TGCGCCAGCAGCTTGACCCGGGGGGAGCAGTACTTC.

This clonotype has a handful of counts. The germline gene is not matched at one end of the junction; a read error may be the cause. The chain combines TRBV7-7 with TRBJ2-1; D is possibly TRBD1 (5 bases). The V gene's germline CDR1 is SSHAT and CDR2 FNYEAQ (reference sequence). CDR3 length equals 15 residues. The DNA of the CDR3 is TGTGCTAGCAGCAAAGGGGCCGGGCCCTGGGGTGAGCAGTTCTTC. Amino acid sequence: CASSKGAGPWGEQFF.

This clonotype was observed a few times. It is unclear where the CDR3 begins or ends on the DNA, so no DNA is shown, and the CDR3 is as TCRdb lists it. The V and J genes are TRBV6-2 or TRBV6-3 and TRBJ2-1; the D call in the table, TRBD1, was not verified against the DNA. The CDR3 has 15 amino acids, counting both end residues. Germline assignment: CDR1 MNHEY and CDR2 SVGEGT. Here the CDR3 reads CASSSSDRAPHEQFF.

This clonotype was observed at least ten times. The CDR3 spells CATLIDNQTGERVGYTF. The CDR3 nucleotides read TGTGCCACCCTAATAGATAATCAGACAGGGGAGAGGGTCGGCTACACCTTC. This chain joins TRBV15 and TRBJ1-2; TRBD1 aligns across 8 bases. From germline, CDR1 is LNHNV and CDR2 YYDKDF (reference sequence). The trim removed 8 bases at V and 8 bases at J, leaving 22 bases unmatched. CDR3 length: 17 residues.

This clonotype has ten or more counts. The chain's CDR3 is CASKVPLTDTQYF. CDR3 DNA: TGTGCCAGCAAGGTTCCCCTCACAGATACGCAGTATTTT. The chain couples TRBV6-2 or TRBV6-3 to TRBJ2-3; D is unclear. Trimming cost V 7 bases and J 2 bases, with 10 bases left between them. Per germline, CDR1 MNHEY and CDR2 SVGEGT. This CDR3 region has 13 residues.

This clonotype was seen at least ten times. V is TRBV18 and J is TRBJ2-7; D possibly uses TRBD1 or TRBD2 (6 bases each). The ends were cut back, 0 bases at V and 3 bases at J, with 12 bases in the middle. Germline lookup yields CDR1 KGHSH and CDR2 LQKENI. The CDR3 is 15 residues long. CDR3 sequence: CASSPPVGGGYEQYF. The DNA of the CDR3 is TGTGCCAGCTCACCACCGGTCGGAGGGGGCTACGAGCAGTACTTC.

This clonotype was seen a few times. CDR3 region: CASGTGVFLVTKRPEQYF. In DNA form, the CDR3 reads TGTGCCAGCGGGACAGGGGTTTTTTTGGTGACCAAAAGACCTGAGCAGTACTTC. The chain recombines TRBV6-1 with TRBJ2-5, with 10 bases lining up with TRBD1. The CDR3 totals 18 residues. V shed 8 bases and J 11 bases; nucleotides not matched to a gene: 26. Germline CDR1 reads MNHNS; CDR2 reads SASEGT.

This clonotype has just one count. The chain joins TRBV7-9 to TRBJ1-2, with TRBD1 identical over 7 bases. This CDR3 contains 18 residues. CDR1 SEHNR and CDR2 FQNEAQ come from the germline V gene (reference sequence). The V and J ends lost 5 bases and 4 bases, in that order; junction bases with no gene match: 19. The CDR3 protein is CASSPTTGGPGQFYGYTF. Written as DNA, the CDR3 is TGTGCCAGCAGCCCAACAACGGGGGGGCCGGGACAGTTCTATGGCTACACCTTC. The full variable domain, rest sourced from reference TRBV7-9 and TRBJ1-2, is DTGVSQNPRHKITKRGQNVTFRCDPISEHNRLYWYRQTLGQGPEFLTYFQNEAQLEKSRLLSDRFSAERPKGSFSTLEIQRTEQGDSAMYLCASSPTTGGPGQFYGYTFGSGTRLTVV.

This clonotype has only a few counts. The J gene is TRBJ1-1, the V gene TRBV20-1, with unresolved D. This CDR3 comprises 13 residues. With 0 bases removed from V and 9 bases from J, the gap between germline ends came to 14 bases. CDR1 and CDR2 from the germline V gene are DFQATT and SNEGSKA (reference sequence). This CDR3 reads CSARDLREPKAFF. The CDR3 region has the DNA TGCAGTGCTAGAGATCTTAGGGAACCAAAAGCTTTCTTT.

Details on this clonotype: A single base separates this from a much larger clone, so it may be a read error. The genes are TRBV18 and TRBJ2-1; 9 bases match TRBD1. The CDR3 covers 16 residues. Per the germline V gene, CDR1 is KGHSH and CDR2 is LQKENI. V shed 8 bases and J 9 bases; nucleotides not matched to a gene: 17. The DNA of the CDR3 is TGTGCCAGCCCACAAACCCGGGACAGGGTTCATAGTGAGCAGTTCTTC. Translating it yields CASPQTRDRVHSEQFF.

Worth noting for this clonotype: Possible read error: a much larger clone is one base away. The V gene is TRBV5-1, the J gene TRBJ2-7; D is perhaps TRBD2 (7 bases). The CDR3 has 16 residues. CDR1 and CDR2 (germline): SGHRS, YFSETQ. CDR3 in amino acids: CASSPGGGLSSYERYF. CDR3 nucleotide sequence: TGCGCCAGCAGCCCGGGCGGGGGCCTTAGCTCCTACGAGCGGTACTTC.

This chain joins TRBV12-3 or TRBV12-4 and TRBJ2-1, with 9 bases lining up with TRBD2. The length of the CDR3 is 15 residues. V trimming: 4 bases; J trimming: 4 bases; junction bases outside the gene matches: 5. The CDR3 nucleotides are TGTGCCAGCAGTTGCGGCAGCGGGGGGTACAATGAGCAGTTCTTC. As protein: CASSCGSGGYNEQFF.

On this clonotype itself: Being one base from a much bigger clone, this may be a read error. V and J are TRBV7-2 and TRBJ2-1; 9 bases line up with TRBD2. V gave up 5 bases and J gave up 13 bases; unmatched junction bases: 15. The CDR3 runs to 15 residues. The germline V gene encodes CDR1 SGHTA and CDR2 FQGNSA. As DNA, the CDR3 is TGTGCCAGCAGCGATGGCGGGGGGGCCCGAGAGACCCAGTTCTTC. It encodes CASSDGGGARETQFF.

This clonotype was counted many times. The chain is built from TRBV9 and TRBJ2-3; TRBD2 agrees at 9 bases. Per germline, CDR1 SGDLS and CDR2 YYNGEE. The CDR3 spans 16 residues. The ends lost 0 bases at V and 1 base at J; junction bases unmatched: 3. CDR3 nucleotides: TGTGCCAGCAGCGTAGATGGCGGGGGGGGCACAGATACGCAGTATTTT. Translating it yields CASSVDGGGGTDTQYF.

This clonotype is judged medium-sized (0.01 to 0.1%). A single base separates this from a much larger clone, so it may be a read error. The gene calls are TRBV2 and TRBJ1-5, with no clear D. CDR3 length: 14 amino acids. CDR1 SNHLY and CDR2 FYNNEI come from the germline V gene. V lost 4 bases, J lost 0 bases, and 7 bases lay in between. CDR3 amino acids: CASSGSGSNQPQHF. The CDR3 DNA sequence: TGTGCCAGCAGTGGGTCGGGTAGCAATCAGCCCCAGCATTTT.

The rearrangement uses TRBV11-1 and TRBJ2-1; 8 bases are a match to TRBD1. The trim removed 3 bases at V and 7 bases at J, leaving 2 bases unmatched. CDR1 is SGHAT and CDR2 is FQDESV in the germline V gene (reference sequence). The CDR3 spans 13 residues. As DNA, the CDR3 is TGTGCCAGCAGCTTCCAGGGGGCAAATGAGCAGTTCTTC. It encodes CASSFQGANEQFF.

This clonotype appeared many times. V gene TRBV20-1 combines with J gene TRBJ2-3; TRBD2 is a possible D gene (6 bases). Per germline, CDR1 DFQATT and CDR2 SNEGSKA (reference sequence). The CDR3 length is 14 residues. V lost 6 bases and J lost 0, with 13 bases in between. The CDR3 DNA reads as TGCAGTGCCCCTGGGACTTTTAGCACAGATACGCAGTATTTT. Amino acids: CSAPGTFSTDTQYF.

This clonotype was picked up one time. This chain links TRBV10-3 with TRBJ1-1; maybe TRBD1 (6 bases). Germline-derived CDR1 and CDR2 are ENHRY and SYGVKD. Trimming shortened V by 3 bases and J by 5 bases, and 19 bases separated the two germline ends. This CDR3 contains 16 residues. Here the CDR3 DNA reads TGTGCCATCAGTGAAGCGGGCGCTGGGGGCACGACTGAAGCTTTCTTT. This gives the protein CAISEAGAGGTTEAFF.

This clonotype was observed many times. Here the CDR3 DNA reads TGTGCCAGCAGCAAAGACAGGACTTCTAACTATGGCTACACCTTC. As protein: CASSKDRTSNYGYTF. This rearrangement joins TRBV7-2 to TRBJ1-2; TRBD1 might be the D (6 bases). Trimming cost V 5 bases and J 0 bases, with 13 bases left between them. The CDR3 totals 15 residues. Germline CDR1 reads SGHTA; CDR2 reads FQGNSA.

The sample holds many counts of this clonotype. The chain carries TRBV7-6 and TRBJ2-1, with 10 bases lining up with TRBD2. Germline CDR1 SGHVS, CDR2 FNYEAQ. V was pared by 4 bases and J by 0 bases, with 6 bases of the junction left unmatched. This CDR3 has 17 residues. CDR3 bases: TGTGCCAGCAGCTCGATGATAGCGGGGGGCTCCTACAATGAGCAGTTCTTC. As protein: CASSSMIAGGSYNEQFF.

There are many counts of this clonotype. This chain uses TRBV6-6 with TRBJ2-1; 8 bases match TRBD2. The length of the CDR3 is 14 residues. Per the germline V gene, CDR1 is MNHNY and CDR2 is SVGAGI (reference sequence). V was clipped by 8 bases and J by 10 bases; unmatched bases: 13. The CDR3 here is CASLHGGATGEQFF. CDR3 DNA sequence: TGTGCCAGCCTCCACGGGGGGGCAACAGGGGAGCAGTTCTTC.